What follows are 21 T cell receptor beta chains derived from one specimen sequenced in a study of cytomegalovirus exposure and HLA in healthy donors. PCR was performed using 60 Vbeta and 13 Jbeta primers. The method was immunoSEQ multiplex PCR; TCRdb's version includes in-frame clones alone and lacks a portion of them. The table has 100,000 or so clones, 75% to 85% seen once. Material for sequencing was PBMCs. Every receptor here comes from a female donor in good health and CMV-seropositive.

V is TRBV7-2 and J is TRBJ2-2, with 9 bases lining up with TRBD2. The germline V gene has CDR1 SGHTA and CDR2 FQGNSA. The trim removed 8 bases at V and 5 bases at J, leaving 6 bases unmatched. This CDR3 region has 14 residues. The CDR3 sequence is CASAQGLATGELFF. The CDR3 bases are TGTGCCAGCGCCCAGGGACTAGCAACCGGGGAGCTGTTTTTT.

The chain joins TRBV11-2 to TRBJ1-2, with TRBD1 identical over 7 bases. There are 13 residues in the CDR3. The V and J ends lost 4 bases and 5 bases, in that order; junction bases with no gene match: 4. CDR1 is SGHAT, CDR2 FQNNGV, per germline. DNA for the CDR3: TGTGCCAGCAGCTCGGAGGGACAGTATGGCTACACCTTC. It encodes CASSSEGQYGYTF.

The V gene is TRBV27, the J gene TRBJ1-1, with D possibly matching TRBD1 (5 bases). The V gene lost 4 bases and the J gene lost 0 bases, with 15 bases spanning the gap. The CDR3 extends over 16 amino acids. Germline CDR1 is MNHEY and CDR2 is SMNVEV (reference sequence). Written as DNA, the CDR3 is TGTGCCAGCAGTTCCCCGAGACAGCCGATGAACACTGAAGCTTTCTTT. Residues: CASSSPRQPMNTEAFF.

This clone was observed a single time. This sequence joins TRBV5-4 and TRBJ2-3; maybe TRBD1 (5 bases). CDR3 length: 14 amino acids. Germline values: CDR1 SGHNT, CDR2 YYREEE (reference sequence). Between the trimmed V and J ends, which lost 9 bases and 4 bases, there was a span of 18 bases. The CDR3 DNA is TGTGCCACCCCCGGGCTAGACAGTCCAGATACGCAGTATTTT. Protein product: CATPGLDSPDTQYF.

The V gene is TRBV14, the J gene TRBJ2-7; 8 bases align to TRBD1. CDR1 SGHDN and CDR2 FVKESK come from the germline V gene. The CDR3 consists of 14 residues. The ends lost 4 bases at V and 6 bases at J; junction bases unmatched: 8. This chain's CDR3 is CASSRQGASGEQYF. In nucleotides, the CDR3 is TGTGCCAGCAGCCGGCAGGGGGCTTCTGGCGAGCAGTACTTC.

This chain joins TRBV10-1 and TRBJ2-7; 8 bases match TRBD2. V was clipped by 0 bases and J by 2 bases; unmatched bases: 0. CDR3 length: 14 amino acids. In germline, CDR1 is WNHNN, CDR2 SYGVQD (reference sequence). CDR3 nucleotides: TGCGCCAGCAGTGAGTCTAGCGGGGCCTACGAGCAGTACTTC. It is translated as CASSESSGAYEQYF.

The gene calls are TRBV6-5 and TRBJ1-1; D unclear. The CDR3 is made up of 15 amino acids. The germline V gene encodes CDR1 MNHEY and CDR2 SVGAGI. The V end was cut by 0 bases, the J end by 1 base, with 9 bases between. Here the CDR3 DNA reads TGTGCCAGCAGTTACTCGGCACCAGAGAACACTGAAGCTTTCTTT. This gives the protein CASSYSAPENTEAFF.

This clone was detected only a few times. V is TRBV30 and J is TRBJ2-5; TRBD2 matches 7 bases. J lost 1 base, V lost 2 bases, and 7 bases had no gene match. Germline lookup yields CDR1 GTSNPN and CDR2 SVGIG (reference sequence). The CDR3 has 15 residues. CDR3 sequence reads: CAWSRSGTTQETQYF. CDR3 coding DNA: TGTGCCTGGAGTCGTTCCGGGACTACCCAAGAGACCCAGTACTTC.

J is TRBJ1-2 and V is TRBV6-5; D may be TRBD1 (5 bases). CDR1 and CDR2 from the germline V gene are MNHEY and SVGAGI. CDR3 length: 11 residues. V dropped 6 bases and J dropped 8 bases, with 10 bases sitting between them. The CDR3 region is CASSGGEGYTF. Written as DNA, the CDR3 is TGTGCCAGCAGCGGGGGGGAGGGCTACACCTTC.

The chain carries TRBV19 and TRBJ2-7; D unclear. The germline CDR1 and CDR2 sequences are LNHDA and SQIVND (reference sequence). The germline V and J ends were trimmed by 5 bases and 3 bases, with 17 bases remaining between them. The CDR3 sequence is 15 residues long. CDR3 residues: CASSFRLDGFYEQYF. In DNA form, the CDR3 reads TGTGCCAGTAGTTTTAGACTGGATGGGTTCTACGAGCAGTACTTC.

The chain carries TRBV6-1 and TRBJ1-5, with 8 nucleotides matching TRBD1. Germline CDR1 reads MNHNS; CDR2 reads SASEGT. The CDR3 covers 18 residues. J gave up 1 base and V 4 bases, and 12 bases lay outside the gene matches. CDR3 in DNA: TGTGCCAGCAGTGCAAGACTGAACAGGGGGGGGAGCAATCAGCCCCAGCATTTT. Translated: CASSARLNRGGSNQPQHF.

The rearrangement uses TRBV29-1 and TRBJ2-7; 8 bases align to TRBD1. The ends lost 4 bases at V and 7 bases at J; junction bases unmatched: 6. The CDR3 contains 12 residues. Germline V gives CDR1 SQVTM, CDR2 ANQGSEA. In DNA form, the CDR3 reads TGCAGCGTTGCCCAGGGGGCTAGTGAGCAGTACTTC. Its protein is CSVAQGASEQYF.

The J gene is TRBJ1-3, the V gene TRBV29-1, with 8 bases lining up with TRBD1. The V and J ends lost 4 bases and 0 bases, in that order; junction bases with no gene match: 2. There are 14 residues in the CDR3. CDR1 is SQVTM, CDR2 ANQGSEA, per germline. CDR3 protein: CSVGQGSSGNTIYF. The CDR3 bases are TGCAGCGTTGGACAGGGGAGCTCTGGAAACACCATATATTTT.

This clone has just a few counts. The chain is built from TRBV5-5 and TRBJ2-7; D is undetermined. This CDR3 region has 14 residues. V shed 2 bases and J shed 2 bases, with 11 bases lying between them. The V gene's germline CDR1 is SGHKS and CDR2 YYEKEE (reference sequence). CDR3 residues: CASSLLAGTYEQYF. Here the CDR3 DNA reads TGTGCCAGCAGCTTATTGGCAGGTACCTACGAGCAGTACTTC. The full variable domain, its missing parts supplied by reference TRBV5-5 and TRBJ2-7, is DAGVTQSPTHLIKTRGQQVTLRCSPISGHKSVSWYQQVLGQGPQFIFQYYEKEERGRGNFPDRFSARQFPNYSSELNVNALLLGDSALYLCASSLLAGTYEQYFGPGTRLTVT.

This chain links TRBV6-1 with TRBJ2-2; D gene uncertain. The CDR3 is 15 residues long. Germline V gene data show CDR1 as MNHNS and CDR2 as SASEGT. Trimming left V 0 bases short and J 4 bases short, with 9 bases between. The CDR3 DNA follows: TGTGCCAGCAGTGAAGCTTTCTCCGGCACCGGGGAGCTGTTTTTT. Protein sequence: CASSEAFSGTGELFF.

V usage is TRBV5-6 and J usage is TRBJ2-1, with D perhaps matching TRBD2 (6 bases). The CDR3 length is 17 residues. V dropped 2 bases and J dropped 0 bases, with 15 bases sitting between them. The germline V gene has CDR1 SGHDT and CDR2 YYEEEE. DNA for the CDR3: TGTGCCAGCAGCTTCGGAGGCGGGGCGTCCTCCTACAATGAGCAGTTCTTC. This sequence encodes CASSFGGGASSYNEQFF.

CDR3 in amino acids: CASSYRDLGNSPLHF. As DNA, the CDR3 is TGTGCCAGCAGTTACCGGGATCTCGGGAATTCACCCCTCCACTTT. The chain combines TRBV6-5 with TRBJ1-6; D ambiguous. Between the trimmed V and J ends, which lost 2 bases and 7 bases, there was a span of 12 bases. This CDR3 is 15 amino acids long. Germline V gene lookup returns CDR1 MNHEY and CDR2 SVGAGI.

The V and J genes are TRBV7-2 and TRBJ1-2; TRBD1 agrees at 7 bases. Germline CDR1 reads SGHTA; CDR2 reads FQGNSA. CDR3 length: 14 residues. The V segment lost 5 bases and the J segment 7 bases; nucleotides outside the gene matches: 10. CDR3 region: CASSTRQGVGGYTF. In DNA form, the CDR3 reads TGTGCCAGCAGCACCCGACAGGGAGTGGGTGGCTACACCTTC. Full variable domain (remainder filled in from reference TRBV7-2 and TRBJ1-2): GAGVSQSPSNKVTEKGKDVELRCDPISGHTALYWYRQSLGQGLEFLIYFQGNSAPDKSGLPSDRFSAERTGGSVSTLTIQRTQQEDSAVYLCASSTRQGVGGYTFGSGTRLTVV.

The V and J genes are TRBV19 and TRBJ2-7; D might be TRBD2 (7 bases). This CDR3 spans 14 amino acids. The V and J ends lost 3 bases and 2 bases respectively, with 11 bases between them. The germline V gene has CDR1 LNHDA and CDR2 SQIVND (reference sequence). CDR3 coding DNA: TGTGCCAGTAGTATTGGGGGGGGCACCTACGAGCAGTACTTC. Encoded protein: CASSIGGGTYEQYF.

Comments on this clone: An end of the junction differs from the germline gene, which may be a read error. The V and J genes are TRBV7-9 and TRBJ2-7; 9 bases agree with TRBD1. Germline CDR1 reads SEHNR; CDR2 reads FQNEAQ (reference sequence). This CDR3 comprises 15 residues. The CDR3 reads CSSEGGTGRSYEQYF. The CDR3 bases are TGTTCCAGCGAAGGAGGGACAGGGAGGTCCTACGAGCAGTACTTC.

A few counts support this clone. The V and J genes are TRBV9 and TRBJ2-7; a possible D gene is TRBD2 (6 bases). Germline V gives CDR1 SGDLS, CDR2 YYNGEE. Trimming took off 4 bases at V and 0 bases at J, with 14 bases between the two ends. The CDR3 has 15 amino acids. CDR3 sequence (DNA): TGTGCCAGCAGCACCCGGGACGGGAGCTCCTACGAGCAGTACTTC. Translating gives CASSTRDGSSYEQYF.